What follows is one T cell receptor beta chain and its context. Its specificity is not known. This entry comes from a study of CD8+CD57+ T cells in acquired aplastic anemia. For the study at large: DNA from sorted CD4+ and CD8+ cells averaged roughly 3.2 ug.

The length of the CDR3 is 18 residues. The V gene's germline CDR1 is SGHTA and CDR2 FQGNSA. The V gene lost 5 bases and the J gene lost 5 bases, with 27 bases spanning the gap. Profiling of TCR beta VDJ combinations and CDR3 sequences used genomic DNA as template. TCRdb re-analysed the reads in MiXCR, keeping a single row per CDR3 protein. This sample carries a few hundred thousand distinct CDR3 sequences, around 72% of them seen once, and the ten largest clones take approximately 4%. Study results and limitations: A set of about 28 CD8+ CDR3 sequences was shared between patients and controls, and these sequences appeared highly expressed in patients. Significance was not reached for CD8+ Simpson's diversity between patients and controls.

The chain has TRBV7-2 and TRBJ2-5; TRBD1 or TRBD2 may be the D gene (6 bases each). The sequence derives from a human donor in good health, serving as a control. The sample consisted of sorted CD4+, CD8+, or CD8+CD57+ T cells (not recorded which) from PBMCs. CDR3 protein: CASSLGGYGFSVGETQYF. DNA of the CDR3: TGTGCCAGCAGCCTGGGGGGCTATGGCTTCTCCGTCGGTGAGACCCAGTACTTC.